The entry below describes one T cell receptor (beta chain). The CDR3 length is 16 residues. TCR beta sequences were obtained from blood CD8+ and CD4+ T cells. Susac syndrome patients met recently defined diagnostic criteria for definite or probable disease. This sample is drawn from a study of CD8 T cells in Susac syndrome. With random hexamers, roughly 0.45 to 1 ug RNA was reverse transcribed. By means of immunoSEQ multiplex PCR, TCR beta CDR3 spanning 54 Vbeta and 13 Jbeta underwent amplification. Using its own MiXCR run on the immunoSEQ multiplex PCR reads, TCRdb lists one record per CDR3 protein. Among around 170,000 distinct CDR3 sequences listed, approximately 96% were seen once.

This chain links TRBV1 with TRBJ2-3; TRBD2 reflects the table's D call only, with no check against the DNA. TRBV1 is given as a pseudogene. The sample consisted of CD4+ T cells from PBMCs. The TCR comes from a human donor with Susac syndrome. The CDR3 loop reads CTSSLRSGGARDTQYF. The CDR3 coding sequence is TGCACCAGCAGCCTTCGGAGCGGGGGGGCCAGAGATACGCAGTATTTT.